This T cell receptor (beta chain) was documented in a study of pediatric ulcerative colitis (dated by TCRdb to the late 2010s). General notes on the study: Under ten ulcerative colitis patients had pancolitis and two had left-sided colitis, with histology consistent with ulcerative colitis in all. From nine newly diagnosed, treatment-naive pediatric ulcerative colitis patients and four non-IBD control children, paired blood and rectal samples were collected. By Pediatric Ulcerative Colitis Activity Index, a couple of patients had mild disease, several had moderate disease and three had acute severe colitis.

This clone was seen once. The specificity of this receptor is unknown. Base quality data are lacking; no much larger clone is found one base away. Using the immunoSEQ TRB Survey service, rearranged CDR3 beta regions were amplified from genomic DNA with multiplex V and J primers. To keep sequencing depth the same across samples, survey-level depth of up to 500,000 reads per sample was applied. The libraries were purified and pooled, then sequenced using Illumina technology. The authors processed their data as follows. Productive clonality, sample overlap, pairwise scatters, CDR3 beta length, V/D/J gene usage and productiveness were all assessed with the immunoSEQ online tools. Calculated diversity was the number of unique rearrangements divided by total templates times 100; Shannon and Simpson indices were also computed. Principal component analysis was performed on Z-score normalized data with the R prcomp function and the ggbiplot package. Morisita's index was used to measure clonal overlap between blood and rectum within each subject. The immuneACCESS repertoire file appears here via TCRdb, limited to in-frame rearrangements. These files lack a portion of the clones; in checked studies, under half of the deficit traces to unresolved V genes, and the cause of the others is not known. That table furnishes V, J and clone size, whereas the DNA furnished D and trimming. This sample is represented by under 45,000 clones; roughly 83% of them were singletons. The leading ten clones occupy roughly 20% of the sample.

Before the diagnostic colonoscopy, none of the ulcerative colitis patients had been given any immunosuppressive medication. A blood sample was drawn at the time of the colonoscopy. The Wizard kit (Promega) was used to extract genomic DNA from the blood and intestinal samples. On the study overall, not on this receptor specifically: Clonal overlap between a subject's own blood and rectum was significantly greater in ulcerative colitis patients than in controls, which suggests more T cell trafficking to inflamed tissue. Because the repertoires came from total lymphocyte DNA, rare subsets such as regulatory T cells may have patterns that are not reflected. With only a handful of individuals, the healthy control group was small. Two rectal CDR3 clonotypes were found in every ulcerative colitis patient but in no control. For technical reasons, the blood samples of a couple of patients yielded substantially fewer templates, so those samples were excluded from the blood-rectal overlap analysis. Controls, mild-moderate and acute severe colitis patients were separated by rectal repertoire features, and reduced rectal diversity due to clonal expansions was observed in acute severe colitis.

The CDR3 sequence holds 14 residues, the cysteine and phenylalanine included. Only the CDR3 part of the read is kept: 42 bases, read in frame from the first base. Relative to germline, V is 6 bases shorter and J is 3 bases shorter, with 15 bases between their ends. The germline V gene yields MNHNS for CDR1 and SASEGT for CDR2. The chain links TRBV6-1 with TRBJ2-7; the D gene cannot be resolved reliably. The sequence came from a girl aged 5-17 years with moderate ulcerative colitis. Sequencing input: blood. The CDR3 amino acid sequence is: CASRLAEADYEQYF. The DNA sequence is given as TGTGCCAGCAGGCTCGCAGAGGCCGACTACGAGCAGTACTTC.